The source of this T cell receptor beta chain is a study of blood T cell repertoires in COVID-19. Study as a whole: Specimens from acute and convalescent COVID-19 originated in the United States, Italy and Spain.

In the study's own analysis: Amplification of reference gene primers provided the estimated nucleated cell counts. The protocol was immunoSEQ multiplex PCR, while the TCRdb copy is restricted to in-frame clones and leaves out a portion. V and J calls and clone size are given by that table; D and trimming were obtained from the DNA. This repertoire shows about 240,000 clones, more than 80% found once; its top ten account for around 5.2%. This CDR3 is 13 amino acids long. Trimming pared 2 bases from V and 7 bases from J, leaving 12 bases between. The sequencing input was peripheral blood. The gene calls are TRBV12-3 or TRBV12-4 and TRBJ2-7; possibly TRBD1 for D (6 bases). The receptor was isolated from a human donor in a cohort sampled during active COVID-19. The CDR3, as DNA: TGTGCCAGCAGTTTACAACGACAGGATGAGCAGTACTTC. Its protein product is CASSLQRQDEQYF.